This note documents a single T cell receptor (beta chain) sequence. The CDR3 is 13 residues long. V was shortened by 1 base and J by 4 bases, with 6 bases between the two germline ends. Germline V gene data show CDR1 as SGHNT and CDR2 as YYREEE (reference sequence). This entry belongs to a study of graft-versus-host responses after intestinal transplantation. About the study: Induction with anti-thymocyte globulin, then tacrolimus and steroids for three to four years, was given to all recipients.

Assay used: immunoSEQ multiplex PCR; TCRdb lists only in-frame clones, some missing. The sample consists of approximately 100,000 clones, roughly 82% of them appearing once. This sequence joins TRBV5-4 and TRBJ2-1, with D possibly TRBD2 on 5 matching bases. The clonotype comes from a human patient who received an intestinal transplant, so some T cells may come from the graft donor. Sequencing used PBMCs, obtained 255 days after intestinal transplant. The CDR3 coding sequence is TGTGCCAGCAGCTTGCGGGAATACAATGAGCAGTTCTTC. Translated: CASSLREYNEQFF. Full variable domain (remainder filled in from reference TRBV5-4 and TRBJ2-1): ETGVTQSPTHLIKTRGQQVTLRCSSQSGHNTVSWYQQALGQGPQFIFQYYREEENGRGNFPPRFSGLQFPNYSSELNVNALELDDSALYLCASSLREYNEQFFGPGTRLTVL.